The rows below give T cell receptor beta chains drawn from one sample of a study of patients and donors after allogeneic stem cell transplantation. TCRdb used MiXCR to reprocess the RT-PCR reads, holding one entry per CDR3 protein. The data hold roughly 940,000 distinct CDR3 sequences, with over 15% observed a single time. Input material: blood, either unsorted or a sorted T cell fraction (not recorded which). These receptor sequences come from a human donor who was either an allogeneic HSCT recipient or a stem cell or donor lymphocyte infusion donor (not recorded which). It is not recorded whose cells these are; they may come from a transplant donor. The CDR3 runs from the conserved cysteine through the conserved F or W. Each record gives: V gene, D gene, J gene, clone size, CDR3 protein, CDR3 DNA. The D gene is left open where the match is weak. The size entry is marked missing in some rows and otherwise reads once, few, many or a size class.

>TRBV20-1|NA|TRBJ1-1|NA
CSARPGSLNTEAFF
TGCAGTGCTAGACCTGGAAGCTTGAACACTGAAGCTTTCTTT
>TRBV2|TRBD1|TRBJ2-5|NA
CASRTGTETQYF
TGTGCCAGCAGGACAGGGACAGAGACCCAGTACTTC
>TRBV6-5|TRBD2|TRBJ2-7|few
CASSYSSGSAYEQYF
TGTGCCAGCAGTTACTCTAGCGGGAGTGCCTACGAGCAGTACTTC
>TRBV2|NA|TRBJ1-6|few
CASSGRETYNSPLHF
TGTGCCAGCAGTGGGCGGGAAACCTATAATTCACCCCTCCACTTT
>TRBV25-1|TRBD2|TRBJ2-5|NA
CASSGLAGGRETQYF
TGTGCCAGCAGCGGACTAGCGGGAGGGAGAGAGACCCAGTACTTC
>TRBV15|NA|TRBJ2-3|NA
CATSRVSRTTLKDTQYF
TGTGCCACCAGCAGAGTTTCCAGAACGACACTCAAAGATACGCAGTATTTT
>TRBV20-1|NA|TRBJ2-1|few
CSARLSPDEQFF
TGCAGTGCTAGACTATCCCCCGATGAGCAGTTCTTC
>TRBV4-1|TRBD1|TRBJ2-2|NA
CASSLLSTGGWTGELFF
TGCGCCAGCAGCCTTCTATCGACAGGGGGCTGGACCGGGGAGCTGTTTTTT
>TRBV6-5|NA|TRBJ2-1|few
CASSYRSLERPNNEQFF
TGTGCCAGCAGTTACCGCTCACTGGAACGACCCAACAATGAGCAGTTCTTC
>TRBV2|NA|TRBJ2-2|few
CASSQDQELFF
TGTGCCAGCAGTCAGGATCAGGAGCTGTTTTTT
>TRBV20-1|NA|TRBJ1-5|NA
CSAAAGHSNQPQHF
TGCAGTGCTGCAGCGGGACATAGCAATCAGCCCCAGCATTTT